Listed below are T cell receptor beta chains from one sample, sequenced in a study of shared clonotypes between healthy human individuals. Using immunoSEQ multiplex PCR, the repertoire was profiled, and TCRdb retains in-frame clones only, with some absent. The table includes about 2.1 million clones, roughly 93% detected once. The source material was naive CD8+ T cells from PBMCs. These receptors originate from a man in his late teens or twenties in good health. Some clones in this sample may be carry-over from other donors' samples. Each CDR3 is given without its conserved first and last residue. The D gene is left open where the match is weak.

V,D,CDR3
TRBV10-2,NA,ASSAWAGETYEQY
TRBV30,TRBD1,AWSPQGGGTEAF
TRBV4-1,NA,ASSQGGVNTIY
TRBV10-2,TRBD2,ASSESRTSGRSGANVLT
TRBV4-1,TRBD2,ASSPTGEAGGEQF
TRBV27,TRBD1,ASTRTGGNYGYT
TRBV7-9,NA,ASSFFNNEQY
TRBV6-1,TRBD1,ASSGTGVGQPQH
TRBV29-1,NA,SARGGSSYNEQF
TRBV2,NA,ASSEAGTGRYETQY
TRBV6-5,NA,ASRLQGTDTQY
TRBV9,TRBD2,ASSAQLAPSSYNEQF
TRBV25-1,NA,ASSAGVGYT
TRBV7-2,TRBD2,ASSYPRGLAGGPRETQY
TRBV5-4,NA,ASSFKRGSTYEQY
TRBV13,NA,ASSSVSRGAPNYGYT
TRBV7-6,NA,ASSSYPTGVSGANVLT
TRBV18,NA,ASSPRDGGDFGKLF
TRBV28,TRBD1,ASSFQGEGWQPIY
TRBV29-1,TRBD2,SVYAGVDEQF
TRBV28,NA,ASSPARTGGPYGYT
TRBV6-5,TRBD1,ASSRTGGNTGELF
TRBV27,TRBD2,ASSVATSGRTPYNEQF
TRBV6-5,NA,ASSNPPFYGYT
TRBV30,NA,AWSVAPRTAPYEQY
TRBV19,TRBD1,ASTSRDRPYEQY
TRBV30,NA,AWSPGRDNEQF
TRBV19,NA,ASSIGQGNYGYT
TRBV19,NA,ASSIGPLGGGSGNQPQH
TRBV5-6,NA,ASSLAGEAPEAF
TRBV28,TRBD1,ASSLIQTGHEQY
TRBV14,NA,ASSQTVMNTEAF
TRBV11-2,TRBD1,ASSRRDRNSGNTIY
TRBV5-6,NA,ASSPSRLSYEQY
TRBV28,TRBD1,ASRDRGTEAF
TRBV7-6,TRBD1,ASSLGGTGGYEQY
TRBV4-3,NA,ASSQEIYRKWDNEQF
TRBV2,TRBD1,ASSEPQGVGEKLF
TRBV28,NA,AIRPTSGANVLT
TRBV27,NA,ASSFGGEQY
TRBV10-1,NA,ASSDSYEQY
TRBV28,TRBD1,ASTSDRVHEQF
TRBV7-6,NA,ASSLAGRRGGEKLF